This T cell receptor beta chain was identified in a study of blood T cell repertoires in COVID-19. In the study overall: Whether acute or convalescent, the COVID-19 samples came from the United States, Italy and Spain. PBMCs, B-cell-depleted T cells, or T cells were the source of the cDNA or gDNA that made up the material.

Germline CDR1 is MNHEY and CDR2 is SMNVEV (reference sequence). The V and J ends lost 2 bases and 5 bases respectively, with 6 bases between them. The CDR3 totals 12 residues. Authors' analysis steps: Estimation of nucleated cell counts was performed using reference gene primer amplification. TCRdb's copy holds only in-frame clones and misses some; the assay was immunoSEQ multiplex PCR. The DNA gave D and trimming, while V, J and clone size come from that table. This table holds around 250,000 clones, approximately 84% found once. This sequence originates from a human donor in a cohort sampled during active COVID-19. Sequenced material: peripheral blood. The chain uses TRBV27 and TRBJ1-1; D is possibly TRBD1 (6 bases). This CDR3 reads CASSLRGTEAFF. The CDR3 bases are TGTGCCAGCAGTTTAAGGGGGACTGAAGCTTTCTTT.